These T cell receptor beta chains were read from a single sample in a study of PD-L1 blockade in urothelial cancer. Generated by immunoSEQ multiplex PCR, the TCRdb table keeps only in-frame clones and is missing some. The table lists around 110,000 clones, 75% to 90% of them singletons. The sequencing here drew on PBMCs, taken around atezolizumab (anti-PD-L1) treatment. Receptors originate from a man in his sixties with urothelial cancer. Each CDR3 is given with its conserved first and last residue. The order of the fields is J gene, V gene, clone size, D gene, CDR3 protein, CDR3 DNA. A D gene is named only where the DNA matches it firmly. Clone size is not always given. Where it is, it says once, few, many or a class for expanded clones.

j_call: TRBJ2-7; v_call: TRBV7-2; clone_size: -; d_call: TRBD2; cdr3_aa: CASSVGPGGDEQYF; cdr3_nt: TGTGCCAGCAGCGTGGGACCGGGAGGGGACGAGCAGTACTTC
j_call: TRBJ2-5; v_call: TRBV11-3; clone_size: -; d_call: -; cdr3_aa: CASSLTLGVETQYF; cdr3_nt: TGTGCCAGCAGCTTAACGCTAGGGGTGGAGACCCAGTACTTC
j_call: TRBJ2-3; v_call: TRBV7-7; clone_size: once; d_call: TRBD2; cdr3_aa: CASSSGGAGDTQYF; cdr3_nt: TGTGCCAGCAGCTCCGGGGGGGCCGGAGATACGCAGTATTTT
j_call: TRBJ1-5; v_call: TRBV9; clone_size: -; d_call: TRBD1; cdr3_aa: CASSKTGNSNQPQHF; cdr3_nt: TGTGCCAGCAGCAAGACAGGGAATAGCAATCAGCCCCAGCATTTT
j_call: TRBJ2-5; v_call: TRBV2; clone_size: -; d_call: -; cdr3_aa: CASLAVAGRETQYF; cdr3_nt: TGTGCCAGCCTAGCTGTGGCTGGAAGGGAGACCCAGTACTTC
j_call: TRBJ2-5; v_call: TRBV10-3; clone_size: -; d_call: TRBD2; cdr3_aa: CAISEGRGQETQYF; cdr3_nt: TGTGCCATCAGTGAAGGGCGGGGGCAAGAGACCCAGTACTTC
j_call: TRBJ2-1; v_call: TRBV10-3; clone_size: -; d_call: TRBD1; cdr3_aa: CAIRSDRVIFDEQFF; cdr3_nt: TGTGCCATCAGATCGGACAGGGTGATTTTCGATGAGCAGTTCTTC
j_call: TRBJ1-1; v_call: TRBV7-9; clone_size: -; d_call: TRBD1; cdr3_aa: CASRFGTGVNTEAFF; cdr3_nt: TGTGCCAGCAGATTCGGGACAGGGGTGAACACTGAAGCTTTCTTT
j_call: TRBJ1-1; v_call: TRBV9; clone_size: -; d_call: TRBD1; cdr3_aa: CASSAMTGSAEAFF; cdr3_nt: TGTGCCAGCAGCGCTATGACAGGGAGCGCTGAAGCTTTCTTT
j_call: TRBJ2-7; v_call: TRBV11-2; clone_size: -; d_call: TRBD2; cdr3_aa: CASSPGLAGGAHEQYF; cdr3_nt: TGTGCCAGCAGCCCGGGACTAGCGGGAGGGGCCCACGAGCAGTACTTC
j_call: TRBJ2-2; v_call: TRBV6-1; clone_size: -; d_call: TRBD1; cdr3_aa: CASRTGDTGELFF; cdr3_nt: TGTGCCAGCAGAACAGGGGACACCGGGGAGCTGTTTTTT
j_call: TRBJ2-3; v_call: TRBV25-1; clone_size: -; d_call: TRBD2; cdr3_aa: CASSGALSGRSDTQYF; cdr3_nt: TGTGCCAGCAGTGGGGCCCTTAGCGGGAGGTCGGATACGCAGTATTTT
j_call: TRBJ1-4; v_call: TRBV10-3; clone_size: -; d_call: TRBD1; cdr3_aa: CAISDPNRGTNEKLFF; cdr3_nt: TGTGCCATCAGTGACCCGAACAGGGGTACTAATGAAAAACTGTTTTTT
j_call: TRBJ2-5; v_call: TRBV2; clone_size: -; d_call: TRBD1; cdr3_aa: CASSRQGRFETQYF; cdr3_nt: TGTGCCAGCAGTCGACAGGGGAGATTCGAGACCCAGTACTTC
j_call: TRBJ2-7; v_call: TRBV5-4; clone_size: -; d_call: -; cdr3_aa: CASSYGRNYEQYF; cdr3_nt: TGTGCCAGCAGCTACGGGAGAAACTACGAGCAGTACTTC
j_call: TRBJ2-2; v_call: TRBV5-6; clone_size: once; d_call: TRBD1; cdr3_aa: CASSQGWDRETGELFF; cdr3_nt: TGTGCCAGCAGCCAGGGATGGGACAGGGAGACCGGGGAGCTGTTTTTT
j_call: TRBJ1-2; v_call: TRBV5-5; clone_size: -; d_call: TRBD1; cdr3_aa: CASSYPPGPTGRGYTF; cdr3_nt: TGTGCCAGCAGCTACCCACCCGGCCCGACAGGGAGGGGCTACACCTTC
j_call: TRBJ1-4; v_call: TRBV19; clone_size: -; d_call: TRBD1; cdr3_aa: CASSIARGRRKLFF; cdr3_nt: TGTGCCAGTAGTATAGCCAGGGGGAGACGGAAACTGTTTTTT
j_call: TRBJ2-7; v_call: TRBV28; clone_size: -; d_call: -; cdr3_aa: CASSRTGFIYEQYF; cdr3_nt: TGTGCCAGCAGTCGCACAGGATTTATCTACGAGCAGTACTTC
j_call: TRBJ1-2; v_call: TRBV19; clone_size: -; d_call: -; cdr3_aa: CASSIFMTGVNGYTF; cdr3_nt: TGTGCCAGTAGTATATTTATGACAGGAGTAAATGGCTACACCTTC
j_call: TRBJ2-7; v_call: TRBV7-2; clone_size: -; d_call: -; cdr3_aa: CASGLDSSRSYEQYF; cdr3_nt: TGTGCCAGCGGCCTAGACAGTTCTCGTTCCTACGAGCAGTACTTC
j_call: TRBJ1-3; v_call: TRBV5-1; clone_size: -; d_call: -; cdr3_aa: CASSLPEVAGNTIYF; cdr3_nt: TGCGCCAGCAGCTTGCCGGAGGTAGCTGGAAACACCATATATTTT
j_call: TRBJ1-3; v_call: TRBV2; clone_size: once; d_call: TRBD1; cdr3_aa: CASSPLGTGGGNTIYF; cdr3_nt: TGTGCCAGCAGTCCATTGGGGACAGGCGGCGGAAACACCATATATTTT
j_call: TRBJ2-4; v_call: TRBV13; clone_size: -; d_call: -; cdr3_aa: CASSLDGGRRAKNIQYF; cdr3_nt: TGTGCCAGCAGCTTAGATGGAGGGCGTCGGGCCAAAAACATTCAGTACTTC
j_call: TRBJ1-4; v_call: TRBV5-1; clone_size: -; d_call: -; cdr3_aa: CASSLGQGLNEKLFF; cdr3_nt: TGCGCCAGCAGCTTGGGGCAGGGCCTTAATGAAAAACTGTTTTTT
j_call: TRBJ2-7; v_call: TRBV11-3; clone_size: -; d_call: -; cdr3_aa: CASSFIRDSYEQYF; cdr3_nt: TGTGCCAGCAGCTTTATCCGGGACTCCTACGAGCAGTACTTC
j_call: TRBJ1-3; v_call: TRBV9; clone_size: -; d_call: TRBD1; cdr3_aa: CASTYGQGGNTIYF; cdr3_nt: TGTGCCAGCACCTACGGACAGGGTGGAAACACCATATATTTT
j_call: TRBJ2-7; v_call: TRBV28; clone_size: -; d_call: -; cdr3_aa: CASTFAGADEQYF; cdr3_nt: TGTGCCAGCACCTTCGCGGGGGCGGATGAGCAGTACTTC
j_call: TRBJ1-1; v_call: TRBV7-2; clone_size: -; d_call: -; cdr3_aa: CASSPRVGNTEAFF; cdr3_nt: TGTGCCAGCAGCCCCAGGGTCGGGAACACTGAAGCTTTCTTT
j_call: TRBJ1-5; v_call: TRBV5-1; clone_size: -; d_call: -; cdr3_aa: CASSLGQGFNQPQHF; cdr3_nt: TGCGCCAGCAGCTTGGGTCAGGGGTTCAATCAGCCCCAGCATTTT
j_call: TRBJ2-2; v_call: TRBV25-1; clone_size: -; d_call: TRBD1; cdr3_aa: CASSPDRGIVGELFF; cdr3_nt: TGTGCCAGCAGTCCTGACAGGGGGATTGTCGGGGAGCTGTTTTTT
j_call: TRBJ1-2; v_call: TRBV27; clone_size: medium-sized; d_call: TRBD1; cdr3_aa: CASSLGKGQLNYGYTF; cdr3_nt: TGTGCCAGCAGTTTAGGCAAGGGACAGCTCAACTATGGCTACACCTTC
j_call: TRBJ2-4; v_call: TRBV11-2; clone_size: -; d_call: TRBD1; cdr3_aa: CASSSRTGVDIQYF; cdr3_nt: TGTGCCAGCAGCTCTAGGACAGGGGTGGACATTCAGTACTTC
j_call: TRBJ2-3; v_call: TRBV9; clone_size: -; d_call: TRBD2; cdr3_aa: CASSVDPPGLTADTQYF; cdr3_nt: TGTGCCAGCAGCGTAGACCCCCCGGGACTAACAGCAGATACGCAGTATTTT
j_call: TRBJ1-3; v_call: TRBV27; clone_size: -; d_call: -; cdr3_aa: CASSLSGSSGNTIYF; cdr3_nt: TGTGCCAGCAGTTTATCCGGTAGCTCTGGAAACACCATATATTTT
j_call: TRBJ1-2; v_call: TRBV28; clone_size: -; d_call: TRBD1; cdr3_aa: CASSLGQANWGYTF; cdr3_nt: TGTGCCAGCAGCCTCGGACAGGCGAACTGGGGCTACACCTTC
j_call: TRBJ1-3; v_call: TRBV15; clone_size: few; d_call: -; cdr3_aa: CATSRDVLSSGNTIYF; cdr3_nt: TGTGCCACCAGCAGAGATGTCCTGAGCTCTGGAAACACCATATATTTT
j_call: TRBJ2-6; v_call: TRBV2; clone_size: few; d_call: -; cdr3_aa: CASSADSSGANVLTF; cdr3_nt: TGTGCCAGCAGCGCGGACAGCTCTGGGGCCAACGTCCTGACTTTC
j_call: TRBJ1-2; v_call: TRBV6-1; clone_size: -; d_call: -; cdr3_aa: CASSGGGYGYTF; cdr3_nt: TGTGCCAGCAGTGGTGGGGGGTATGGCTACACCTTC